In this sample, the clone carrying this TCR beta chain turned up a few times. This CDR3 is missing its conserved last phenylalanine or tryptophan, likely due to a read error. Because the CDR3's place on the DNA is in doubt, the DNA is left out and the CDR3 is given as listed by TCRdb. The data stem from a study of T cells in Graves' hyperthyroidism and ophthalmopathy. Termini included, the CDR3 measures 8 amino acids. The germline V gene has CDR1 SGHVS and CDR2 FQNEAQ. Amplified TCR beta CDR3 regions derived from RNA transcripts. Researchers ran a first-round RT-PCR on the TCR CDR3 using the HTBI primer set. TCRdb analysed the multiplex PCR reads with MiXCR anew, one entry per CDR3 protein. Of roughly 500,000 distinct CDR3 sequences listed, approximately 49% were seen once; the top ten hold about 45%. Clinical symptoms, serum thyroxine, TRAb, thyroid ultrasound and orbital computed tomography established diagnosis.

This TCR was recovered from an adult woman with Graves' disease, either hyperthyroidism or ophthalmopathy (not recorded which). V usage is TRBV7-8 and J usage is TRBJ2-7; TRBD1 is taken as the D call from the table, unchecked against the DNA. Sequenced: peripheral blood or thyroid tissue (not recorded which). The CDR3 spells CASSFREQ.